The 15 T cell receptor beta chains reported below all come from one sample, sequenced in a study of cytomegalovirus exposure and HLA in healthy donors (dated by TCRdb to 2016 to 2017). The protocol used for the library was the immunoSEQ multiplex PCR assay. A mixture of 60 forward primers for TCR Vbeta segments and 13 reverse primers for TCR Jbeta segments was used in the multiplex PCR. TCRdb took this table from immuneACCESS and kept in-frame rearrangements with V and J called. Such tables lack part of the clones; where checked against another copy, unresolved V genes explain under half of the gap, and the rest is unexplained. Here the sample has a few hundred thousand clones; around 80% occur a single time. About 0.3% of the sample is held by the ten biggest clonotypes. Sequenced sample: PBMCs. The receptors originated from a girl between 2 and 10 years old in good health and CMV-seronegative.

J is TRBJ1-5 and V is TRBV28, with D unclear. V was clipped by 2 bases and J by 0 bases, with 8 bases between them. CDR3 length equals 15 residues. Germline V gene sequence: CDR1 MDHEN, CDR2 SYDVKM. CDR3 nucleotide sequence: TGTGCCAGCAGTTTAGGGGAGATTAGCAATCAGCCCCAGCATTTT. This codes for CASSLGEISNQPQHF.

This clone appeared a few times. V and J are TRBV7-7 and TRBJ2-1, with 7 bases that match TRBD1. Germline CDR1 is SSHAT and CDR2 is FNYEAQ (reference sequence). The CDR3 runs 14 residues. Germline trimming cut 1 base from V and 5 bases from J; bases unmatched to any gene: 2. CDR3 protein: CASSLVQGHNEQFF. The CDR3 bases are TGTGCCAGCAGCTTAGTACAGGGGCACAATGAGCAGTTCTTC.

The J gene is TRBJ2-2, the V gene TRBV19; 7 bases fit TRBD2. From germline, CDR1 is LNHDA and CDR2 SQIVND (reference sequence). The CDR3 contains 12 residues. Trimming cost V 10 bases and J 7 bases; bases outside gene matches: 6. The DNA for the CDR3 is TGTGCCACCAGGGACTACCGCGGGGAGCTGTTTTTT. Encoded protein: CATRDYRGELFF.

The genes are TRBV15 and TRBJ1-6; D gene unclear. The CDR3 covers 17 residues. Germline CDR1 and CDR2: LNHNV and YYDKDF (reference sequence). V dropped 0 bases and J dropped 0 bases, with 9 bases sitting between them. CDR3 in amino acids: CATSREPLSSYNSPLHF. The CDR3 nucleotides are TGTGCCACCAGCAGAGAACCGCTTAGCTCCTATAATTCACCCCTCCACTTT.

About this clone itself: Sequence at one end of the junction differs from germline and may be a read error. The chain recombines TRBV30 with TRBJ1-6; TRBD1 aligns across 8 bases. The CDR3 totals 14 residues. Germline CDR1 and CDR2: GTSNPN and SVGIG (reference sequence). CDR3 region: CACNRGTYNSPFHF. DNA for the CDR3: TGTGCCTGTAACAGGGGGACCTATAATTCACCCTTCCACTTT.

The chain uses TRBV4-1 and TRBJ2-1; 9 bases agree with TRBD2. Germline V CDR1 and CDR2: MGHRA, YSYEKL. V lost 1 base to trimming and J lost 6 bases; unmatched junction nucleotides: 7. This CDR3 has 16 amino acids. In DNA form, the CDR3 reads TGCGCCAGCAGCCAAGTGGCGCTAGCGGGGTTCAATGAGCAGTTCTTC. It codes for CASSQVALAGFNEQFF.

In this sample, this clone turned up a few times. This chain joins TRBV6-6 and TRBJ2-1; the D is unclear. Germline V gene lookup returns CDR1 MNHNY and CDR2 SVGAGI (reference sequence). The CDR3 is made up of 12 amino acids. The V end was cut by 5 bases, the J end by 7 bases, with 9 bases between. This CDR3 reads CASSRNFNEQFF. The CDR3 DNA follows: TGTGCCAGCAGTCGCAACTTTAATGAGCAGTTCTTC.

The chain combines TRBV5-1 with TRBJ2-5, with 12 bases lining up with TRBD2. The germline CDR1 and CDR2 sequences are SGHRS and YFSETQ. There are 16 residues in the CDR3. With 0 bases clipped from V and 5 bases from J, the junction kept 5 bases outside the gene matches. CDR3 in amino acids: CASSLGTSGMRETQYF. The CDR3 DNA follows: TGCGCCAGCAGCTTGGGGACTAGCGGGATGAGGGAGACCCAGTACTTC.

The V and J genes are TRBV6-5 and TRBJ2-5; D call uncertain. CDR3 size: 15 residues. Trimming took 0 bases from V and 2 from J, leaving 10 bases between them. Per germline, CDR1 MNHEY and CDR2 SVGAGI. DNA of the CDR3: TGTGCCAGCAGTTACTCGGTTACACGACAAGAGACCCAGTACTTC. This gives the protein CASSYSVTRQETQYF.

This clone was seen a few times. The chain uses TRBV2 and TRBJ1-2; D might be TRBD1 (6 bases). V shed 1 base and J shed 7 bases, with 10 bases lying between them. The CDR3 runs to 13 residues. CDR1 is SNHLY, CDR2 FYNNEI, per germline. CDR3 residues: CASSEGRGSGYTF. CDR3 bases: TGTGCCAGCAGTGAAGGCAGGGGAAGTGGCTACACCTTC.

The J gene is TRBJ1-2, the V gene TRBV6-5, with unresolved D. V was cut by 4 bases and J by 4 bases, with 13 bases left in between. This CDR3 has 14 residues. Germline values: CDR1 MNHEY, CDR2 SVGAGI. The CDR3 here is CASSSPLAVYGYTF. CDR3 in DNA: TGTGCCAGCAGTTCTCCGCTGGCCGTCTATGGCTACACCTTC.

This clone was seen a handful of times. The V call is TRBV27, the J call TRBJ1-2, with 10 bases identical to TRBD1. The germline CDR1 and CDR2 sequences are MNHEY and SMNVEV (reference sequence). V lost 6 bases and J lost 5; bases outside the gene matches: 9. The CDR3 is made up of 15 amino acids. CDR3 in DNA: TGTGCCAGCAGCCATCGACAGGGGGCCACATATGGCTACACCTTC. Amino acids: CASSHRQGATYGYTF.

The V gene is TRBV28, the J gene TRBJ1-5; D call uncertain. The germline V and J ends were trimmed by 9 bases and 0 bases, with 6 bases remaining between them. The CDR3 contains 12 residues. Per germline, CDR1 MDHEN and CDR2 SYDVKM. CDR3 DNA sequence: TGTGCCAGTAAAAATAGCAATCAGCCCCAGCATTTT. Protein sequence: CASKNSNQPQHF.

This rearrangement joins TRBV7-8 to TRBJ2-3; TRBD2 aligns across 8 bases. This CDR3 has 15 residues. V shed 2 bases and J 10 bases; nucleotides not matched to a gene: 11. Germline CDR1 and CDR2: SGHVS and FQNEAQ. The CDR3 nucleotides are TGTGCCAGCAGCTTAAGAAGCGGGGGCACCTATCCGCAGTATTTT. Amino acid sequence: CASSLRSGGTYPQYF.

With respect to this clone: The junction does not match germline at one end; this may be a read error. This rearrangement joins TRBV6-1 to TRBJ2-7, with 8 bases aligning to TRBD1. Per the germline V gene, CDR1 is MNHNS and CDR2 is SASEGT. CDR3 size: 15 residues. The CDR3 protein is CASREGQGVSYEQYF. CDR3 nucleotides: TGTGCCAGCAGGGAAGGACAGGGTGTCTCCTACGAGCAGTACTTC.